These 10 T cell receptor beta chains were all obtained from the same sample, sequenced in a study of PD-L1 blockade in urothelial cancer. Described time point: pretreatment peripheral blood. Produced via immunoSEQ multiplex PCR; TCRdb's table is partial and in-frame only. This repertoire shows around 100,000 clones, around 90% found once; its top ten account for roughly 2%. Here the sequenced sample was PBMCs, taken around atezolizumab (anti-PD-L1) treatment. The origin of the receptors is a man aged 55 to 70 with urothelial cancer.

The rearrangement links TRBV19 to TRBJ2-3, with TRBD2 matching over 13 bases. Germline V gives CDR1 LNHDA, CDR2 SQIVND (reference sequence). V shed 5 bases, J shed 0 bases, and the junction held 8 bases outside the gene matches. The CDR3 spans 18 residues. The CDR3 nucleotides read TGTGCCAGTAGTCAACTAGCGGGAGGGCCGTCTAGCACAGATACGCAGTATTTT. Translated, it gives CASSQLAGGPSSTDTQYF. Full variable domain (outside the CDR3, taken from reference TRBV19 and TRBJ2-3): DGGITQSPKYLFRKEGQNVTLSCEQNLNHDAMYWYRQDPGQGLRLIYYSQIVNDFQKGDIAEGYSVSREKKESFPLTVTSAQKNPTAFYLCASSQLAGGPSSTDTQYFGPGTRLTVL.

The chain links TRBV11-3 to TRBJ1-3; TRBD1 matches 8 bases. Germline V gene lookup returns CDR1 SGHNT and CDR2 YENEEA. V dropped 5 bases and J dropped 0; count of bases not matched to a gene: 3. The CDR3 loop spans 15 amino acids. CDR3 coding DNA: TGTGCCAGCAGCCAGGGACAGGACTCTGGAAACACCATATATTTT. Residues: CASSQGQDSGNTIYF.

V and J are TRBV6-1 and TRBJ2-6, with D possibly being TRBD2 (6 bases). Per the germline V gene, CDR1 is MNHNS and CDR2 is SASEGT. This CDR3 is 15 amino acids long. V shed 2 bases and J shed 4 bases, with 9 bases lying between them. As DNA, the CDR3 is TGTGCCAGCAGTGAAAGGGACTCCGGGGCCAACGTCCTGACTTTC. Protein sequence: CASSERDSGANVLTF.

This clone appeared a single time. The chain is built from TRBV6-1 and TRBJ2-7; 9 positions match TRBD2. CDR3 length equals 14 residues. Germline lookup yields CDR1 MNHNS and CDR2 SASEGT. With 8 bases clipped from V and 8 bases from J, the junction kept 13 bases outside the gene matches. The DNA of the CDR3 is TGTGCCAGCGGGGCGGCGGGGGGGGATTGGAAGCAGTACTTC. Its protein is CASGAAGGDWKQYF.

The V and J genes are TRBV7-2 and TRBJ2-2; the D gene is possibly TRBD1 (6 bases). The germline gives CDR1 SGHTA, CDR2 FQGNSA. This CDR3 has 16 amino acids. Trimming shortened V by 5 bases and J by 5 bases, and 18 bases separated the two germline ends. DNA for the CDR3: TGTGCCAGCAGCCCGAGTAGGACAGTTTTAACCGGGGAGCTGTTTTTT. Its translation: CASSPSRTVLTGELFF.

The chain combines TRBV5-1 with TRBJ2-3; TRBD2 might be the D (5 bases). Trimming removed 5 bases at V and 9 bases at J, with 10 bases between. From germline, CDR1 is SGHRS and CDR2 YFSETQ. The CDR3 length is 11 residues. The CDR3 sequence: CASSGEKTQYF. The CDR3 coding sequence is TGCGCCAGCAGTGGGGAGAAGACGCAGTATTTT. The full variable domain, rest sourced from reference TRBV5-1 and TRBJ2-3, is KAGVTQTPRYLIKTRGQQVTLSCSPISGHRSVSWYQQTPGQGLQFLFEYFSETQRNKGNFPGRFSGRQFSNSRSEMNVSTLELGDSALYLCASSGEKTQYFGPGTRLTVL.

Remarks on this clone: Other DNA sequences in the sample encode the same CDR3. The CDR3 DNA reads TGTGCCAGCTCACCACCGGGACTTCAAGAGACCCAGTACTTC. Encoded protein: CASSPPGLQETQYF. The chain is built from TRBV18 and TRBJ2-5; the D gene is possibly TRBD2 (6 bases). Germline CDR1 reads KGHSH; CDR2 reads LQKENI. CDR3 size: 14 residues. Trimming removed 0 bases at V and 2 bases at J, with 7 bases between.

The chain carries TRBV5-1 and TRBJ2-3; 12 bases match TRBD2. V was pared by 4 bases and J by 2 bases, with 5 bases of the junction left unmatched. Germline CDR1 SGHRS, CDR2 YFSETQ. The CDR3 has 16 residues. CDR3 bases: TGCGCCAGCAGCCTCGGGACTAGCGGGTCCACAGATACGCAGTATTTT. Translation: CASSLGTSGSTDTQYF.

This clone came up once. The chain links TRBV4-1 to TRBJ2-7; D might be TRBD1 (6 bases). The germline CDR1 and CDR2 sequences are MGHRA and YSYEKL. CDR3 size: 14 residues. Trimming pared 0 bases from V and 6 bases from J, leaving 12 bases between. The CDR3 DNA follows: TGCGCCAGCAGCCAAGATCATGGCAGGGGCGAGCAGTACTTC. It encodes CASSQDHGRGEQYF.

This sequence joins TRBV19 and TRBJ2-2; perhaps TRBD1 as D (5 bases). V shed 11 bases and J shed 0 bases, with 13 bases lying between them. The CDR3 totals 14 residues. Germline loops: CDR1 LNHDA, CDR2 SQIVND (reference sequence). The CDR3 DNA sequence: TGTGCCGTGGCTCGACAGTCGAACACCGGGGAGCTGTTTTTT. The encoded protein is CAVARQSNTGELFF. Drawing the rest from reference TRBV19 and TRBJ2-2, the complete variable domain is DGGITQSPKYLFRKEGQNVTLSCEQNLNHDAMYWYRQDPGQGLRLIYYSQIVNDFQKGDIAEGYSVSREKKESFPLTVTSAQKNPTAFYLCAVARQSNTGELFFGEGSRLTVL.